Listed below are T cell receptor beta chains from one sample, sequenced in a study of cytomegalovirus exposure and HLA in healthy donors. Libraries were prepared by immunoSEQ multiplex PCR; TCRdb keeps only in-frame clonotypes and omits some of them. The sample lists 140,000 to 150,000 clones; 79% were seen once. Material for sequencing was PBMCs. The origin of the receptors is a woman in her thirties or forties in good health and CMV-seropositive. Both conserved end residues are part of each CDR3. A D gene is named only where the DNA matches it firmly. Some rows mark clone size as missing; the rest say once, few, many or name a class of expanded clone.

D,J,V,size,DNA,CDR3
.,TRBJ2-7,TRBV27,.,TGTGCCAGCAGTTTATCCGTCGGTGCCCTCGAGCAGTACTTC,CASSLSVGALEQYF
.,TRBJ2-4,TRBV11-2,once,TGTGCCAGCAGCCCTGGACTGGGACTAGCCAAAAACATTCAGTACTTC,CASSPGLGLAKNIQYF
TRBD1,TRBJ1-2,TRBV27,.,TGTGCCAGCAGTCCAAGGGACAGGGTAGACTATGGCTACACCTTC,CASSPRDRVDYGYTF
.,TRBJ2-7,TRBV20-1,.,TGCAGTGCTAGACAGGTTGGCGAGCAGTACTTC,CSARQVGEQYF
TRBD1,TRBJ1-2,TRBV4-1,.,TGCGCCAGCAGCCAAGACGTGGAAGGGGGCAGAGGGGGCTACACCTTC,CASSQDVEGGRGGYTF
TRBD2,TRBJ2-5,TRBV5-4,few,TGTGCCAGCAGCTTTAAAGCGGGGGGAGAGACCCAGTACTTC,CASSFKAGGETQYF
.,TRBJ1-1,TRBV7-2,.,TGTGCCAGCAGCAAGGCACAGGTGGGGCCTTACACTGAAGCTTTCTTT,CASSKAQVGPYTEAFF
TRBD1,TRBJ2-7,TRBV5-6,.,TGTGCCAGCAGCTTGGTTGGGACAGGGGGCGAGCAGTACTTC,CASSLVGTGGEQYF
TRBD1,TRBJ2-2,TRBV28,.,TGTGCCAGCAGTGCCCGGGACAGGGGTCGCACCGGGGAGCTGTTTTTT,CASSARDRGRTGELFF
TRBD1,TRBJ1-1,TRBV6-5,.,TGTGCCAGCTACGAGACAGGGTTGACTGAAGCTTTCTTT,CASYETGLTEAFF